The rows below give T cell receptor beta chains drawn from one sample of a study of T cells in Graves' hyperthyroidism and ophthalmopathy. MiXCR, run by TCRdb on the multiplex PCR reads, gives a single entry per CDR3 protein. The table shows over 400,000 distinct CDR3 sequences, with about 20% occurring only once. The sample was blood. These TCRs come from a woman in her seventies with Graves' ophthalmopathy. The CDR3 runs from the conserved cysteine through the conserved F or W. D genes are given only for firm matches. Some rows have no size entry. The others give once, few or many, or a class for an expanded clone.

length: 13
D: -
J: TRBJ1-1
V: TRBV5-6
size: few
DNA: TGTGCCAGCAGCTTCACTGCGAACACTGAAGCTTTCTTT
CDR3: CASSFTANTEAFF

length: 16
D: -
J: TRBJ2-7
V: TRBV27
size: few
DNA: -
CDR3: CASSTSTGTYVYEQYF

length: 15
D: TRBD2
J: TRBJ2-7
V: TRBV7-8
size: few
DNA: TGTGCCAGCAGCCGTGAAGCGGCGGGAGCATACGAGCAGTACTTC
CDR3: CASSREAAGAYEQYF

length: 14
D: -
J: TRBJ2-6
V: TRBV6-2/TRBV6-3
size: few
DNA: TGTGCCAGCAGTTACTCGAACGGGGCCAACGTCCTGACTTTC
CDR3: CASSYSNGANVLTF

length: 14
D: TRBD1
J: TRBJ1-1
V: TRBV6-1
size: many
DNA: TGTGCCAGCAGGGTGGGACAGACGAACACTGAAGCTTTCTTT
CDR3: CASRVGQTNTEAFF

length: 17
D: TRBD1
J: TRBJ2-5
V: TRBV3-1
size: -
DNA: TGTGCCAGCAGCCAAGGACAGGGGAAAGGTGGAGGTGAGACCCAGTACTTC
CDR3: CASSQGQGKGGGETQYF

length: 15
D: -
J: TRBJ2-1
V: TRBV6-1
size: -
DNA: TGTGCCAGCAGTGAAGTGGTTTTTGGCTACAATGAGCAGTTCTTC
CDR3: CASSEVVFGYNEQFF

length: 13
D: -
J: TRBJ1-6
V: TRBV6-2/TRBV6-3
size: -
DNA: TGTGCCAGCTTTGAGGGCGTGAATTCACCCCTCCACTTT
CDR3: CASFEGVNSPLHF

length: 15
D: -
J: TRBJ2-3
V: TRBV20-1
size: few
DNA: TGCAGTGCTAGTGGGGACTCGGCTAGCACAGATACGCAGTATTTT
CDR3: CSASGDSASTDTQYF

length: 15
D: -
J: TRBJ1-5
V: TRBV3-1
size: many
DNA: TGTGCCAGCAGCCAATTTGGCGCAGGCAATCAGCCCCAGCATTTT
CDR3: CASSQFGAGNQPQHF

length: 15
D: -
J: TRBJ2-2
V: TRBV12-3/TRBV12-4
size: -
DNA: TGTGCCAGCAGTTTATCGAGCGGAAACACCGGGGAGCTGTTTTTT
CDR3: CASSLSSGNTGELFF

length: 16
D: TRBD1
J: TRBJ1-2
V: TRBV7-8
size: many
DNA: TGTGCCAGCAGCTTGGACAGGGGGGTCCTTGTGAATGGCTACACCTTC
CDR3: CASSLDRGVLVNGYTF

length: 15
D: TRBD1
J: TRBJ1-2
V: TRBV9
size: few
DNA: TGTGCCAGCAGCCGTCTGGGACAGGGGAACTATGGCTACACCTTC
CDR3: CASSRLGQGNYGYTF

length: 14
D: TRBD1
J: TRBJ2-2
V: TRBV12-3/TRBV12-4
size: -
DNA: TGTGCCAGCAACCCGGGACAGGGAACCGGGGAGCTGTTTTTT
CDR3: CASNPGQGTGELFF

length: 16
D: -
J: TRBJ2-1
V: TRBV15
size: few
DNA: TGTGCCACCAGCAGCCGGGGGTTGAGAGGGGACAATGAGCAGTTCTTC
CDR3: CATSSRGLRGDNEQFF

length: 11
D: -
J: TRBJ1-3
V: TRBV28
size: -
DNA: TGTGCCAGCAGCTCGCCCACCTCACAATATTTT
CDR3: CASSSPTSQYF

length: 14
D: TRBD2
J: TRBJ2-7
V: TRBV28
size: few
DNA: TGTGCCATCCATTCTACTAGCGGTCCATACGAGCAGTACTTC
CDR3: CAIHSTSGPYEQYF

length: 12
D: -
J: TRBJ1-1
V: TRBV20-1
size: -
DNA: TGCAGTGCTTCCACACCGAACACTGAAGCTTTCTTT
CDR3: CSASTPNTEAFF

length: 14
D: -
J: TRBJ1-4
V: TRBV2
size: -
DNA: TGTGCCAGCAGGGAGGACAGCTTTAATGAAAAACTGTTTTTT
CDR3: CASREDSFNEKLFF

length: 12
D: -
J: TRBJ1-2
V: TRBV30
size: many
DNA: TGTGCCTGGGAAAGACGCAGTACTGGCTACACCTTC
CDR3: CAWERRSTGYTF

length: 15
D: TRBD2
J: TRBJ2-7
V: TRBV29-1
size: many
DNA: TGCAGCGTTGAACTTAGCGGGGCGAGCTCCTACGAGCAGTACTTC
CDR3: CSVELSGASSYEQYF

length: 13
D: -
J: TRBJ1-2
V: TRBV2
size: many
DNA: TGTGCCAGCAGTGTATTGGGGCGCGGGGGCTACACCTTC
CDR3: CASSVLGRGGYTF

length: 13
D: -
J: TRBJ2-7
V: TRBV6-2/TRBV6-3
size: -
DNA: TGTGCCAGCAGTTATCCCATTTCCTACGAGCAGTACTTC
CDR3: CASSYPISYEQYF

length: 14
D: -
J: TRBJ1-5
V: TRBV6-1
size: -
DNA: TGTGCCAGCGGGCAGGTCGATATCAATCAGCCCCAGCATTTT
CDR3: CASGQVDINQPQHF

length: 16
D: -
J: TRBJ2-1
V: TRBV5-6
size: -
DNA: TGTGCCAGCAGCTTGGATGCGGGAAGCTCCTACAATGAGCAGTTCTTC
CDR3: CASSLDAGSSYNEQFF

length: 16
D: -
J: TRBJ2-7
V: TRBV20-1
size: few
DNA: TGCAGTGCAAACTCCATGGGGGCTAGCGGACTCTACGAGCAGTACTTC
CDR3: CSANSMGASGLYEQYF

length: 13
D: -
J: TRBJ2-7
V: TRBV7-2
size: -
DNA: TGTGCCAGCAGCTCCTACACGGCCTACGAGCAGTACTTC
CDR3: CASSSYTAYEQYF

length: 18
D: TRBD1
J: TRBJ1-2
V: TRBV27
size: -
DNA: TGTGCCAGCACCCCCCGACGGGACAGGGGAGACCCTAACTATGGCTACACCTTC
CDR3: CASTPRRDRGDPNYGYTF

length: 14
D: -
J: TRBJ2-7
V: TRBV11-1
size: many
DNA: TGTGCCAGCAGCTTAGAACAGAGCTCCTACGAGCAGTACTTC
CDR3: CASSLEQSSYEQYF

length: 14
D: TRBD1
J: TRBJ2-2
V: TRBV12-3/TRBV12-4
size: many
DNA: TGTGCCAGCAGATCGGGACAGCACACCGGGGAGCTGTTTTTT
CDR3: CASRSGQHTGELFF

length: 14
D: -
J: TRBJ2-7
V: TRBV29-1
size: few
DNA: TGCAGCGTAGAGGGGGGGGTTAGCTCCTACGAGCAGTACTTC
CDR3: CSVEGGVSSYEQYF

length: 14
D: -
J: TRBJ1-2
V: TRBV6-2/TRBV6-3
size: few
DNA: TGTGCCAGCAGTTACCGTGAGGGTCCCTATGGCTACACCTTC
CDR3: CASSYREGPYGYTF

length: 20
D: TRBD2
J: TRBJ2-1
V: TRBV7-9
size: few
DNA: TGTGCCAGCAGCTCTAGGACTAGCGGGGACTTTAGGGGTATAAGAGGTGAGCAGTTCTTC
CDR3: CASSSRTSGDFRGIRGEQFF

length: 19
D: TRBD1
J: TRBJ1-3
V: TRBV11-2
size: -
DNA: TGTGCCAGCAGCCATCGACAGGGTCTGAGTACAGTTCCCGGAAACACCATATATTTT
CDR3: CASSHRQGLSTVPGNTIYF

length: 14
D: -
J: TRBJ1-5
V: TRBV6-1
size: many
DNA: TGTGCCAGCAGTGACCTTAGAAACAATCAGCCCCAGCATTTT
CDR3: CASSDLRNNQPQHF

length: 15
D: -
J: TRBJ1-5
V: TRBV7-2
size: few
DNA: TGTGCCAGCAGATACGCAGGGGCTAACAATCAGCCCCAGCATTTT
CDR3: CASRYAGANNQPQHF

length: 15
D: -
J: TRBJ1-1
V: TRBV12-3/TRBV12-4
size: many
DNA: TGTGCCAGCACACGCCCCGGGACTGAAAACACTGAAGCTTTCTTT
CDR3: CASTRPGTENTEAFF

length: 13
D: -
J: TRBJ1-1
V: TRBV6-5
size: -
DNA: TGTGCCAGCGGAAAAGCCTTAAACACTGAAGCTTTCTTT
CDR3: CASGKALNTEAFF

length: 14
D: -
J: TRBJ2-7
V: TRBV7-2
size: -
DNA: TGTGCCAGCAGCTTTACAGGGAACTCCTACGAGCAGTACTTC
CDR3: CASSFTGNSYEQYF

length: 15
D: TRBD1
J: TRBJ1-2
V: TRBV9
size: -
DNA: TGTGCCAGCAGCGTATCCCCAGGGACAGAGTATGGCTACACCTTC
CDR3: CASSVSPGTEYGYTF

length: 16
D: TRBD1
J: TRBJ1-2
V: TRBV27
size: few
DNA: TGTGCCAGCAGGAGCCGACGGGACAGTCTTGGCTATGGCTACACCTTC
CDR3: CASRSRRDSLGYGYTF

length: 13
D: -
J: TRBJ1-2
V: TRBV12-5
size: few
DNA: TGTGCTAGTGGAAGCGACAGGTTAGCTGGCTACACCTTC
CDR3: CASGSDRLAGYTF